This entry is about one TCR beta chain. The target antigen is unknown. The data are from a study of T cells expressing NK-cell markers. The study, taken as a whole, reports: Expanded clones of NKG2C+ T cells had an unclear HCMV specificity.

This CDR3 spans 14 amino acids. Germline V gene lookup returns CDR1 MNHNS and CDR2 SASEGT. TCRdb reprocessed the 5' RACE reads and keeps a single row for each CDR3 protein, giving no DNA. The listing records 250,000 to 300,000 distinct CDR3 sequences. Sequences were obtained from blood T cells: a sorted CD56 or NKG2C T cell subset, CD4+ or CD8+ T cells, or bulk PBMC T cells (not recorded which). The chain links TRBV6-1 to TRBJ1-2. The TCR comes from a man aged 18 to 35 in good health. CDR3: CASMPIQTVSGYTF.